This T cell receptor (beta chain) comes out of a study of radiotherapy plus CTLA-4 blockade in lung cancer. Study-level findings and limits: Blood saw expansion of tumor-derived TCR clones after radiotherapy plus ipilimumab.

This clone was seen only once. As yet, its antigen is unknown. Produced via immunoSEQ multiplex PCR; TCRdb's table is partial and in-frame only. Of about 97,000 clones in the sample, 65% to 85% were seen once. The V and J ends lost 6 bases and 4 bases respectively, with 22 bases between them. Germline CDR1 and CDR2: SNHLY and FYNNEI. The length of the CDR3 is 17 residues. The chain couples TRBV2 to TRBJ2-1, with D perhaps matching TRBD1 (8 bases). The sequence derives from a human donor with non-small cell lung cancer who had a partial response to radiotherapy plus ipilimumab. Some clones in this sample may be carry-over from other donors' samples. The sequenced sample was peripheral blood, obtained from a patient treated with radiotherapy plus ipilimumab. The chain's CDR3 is CASRGPSGTGSYNEQFF. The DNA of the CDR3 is TGTGCCAGCAGAGGACCCAGCGGGACAGGCTCTTACAATGAGCAGTTCTTC.